One and the same sample provided the 17 T cell receptor beta chains below, sequenced in a study of blood T cell repertoires in COVID-19. Repertoires were generated with immunoSEQ multiplex PCR, while TCRdb's copy carries only in-frame clones and drops some. The data show some 130,000 clones, roughly 88% seen once. Sequencing was done on a sample of PBMCs or T cells enriched from blood (not recorded which). Every receptor here comes from a man in his fifties or sixties who had recovered from COVID-19.

This clone was seen only a few times. In DNA, the CDR3 is TGTGCCAGCAGCTTCGACGGCGGTTATGGCTACACCTTC. Its translation: CASSFDGGYGYTF. The V call is TRBV7-9, the J call TRBJ1-2; D is ambiguous. Between the trimmed V and J ends, which lost 3 bases and 5 bases, there was a span of 10 bases. Germline V gene lookup returns CDR1 SEHNR and CDR2 FQNEAQ (reference sequence). This CDR3 is 13 amino acids long.

The chain couples TRBV11-1 to TRBJ1-2; 9 bases are shared with TRBD1. The CDR3 sequence is 14 residues long. Germline-derived CDR1 and CDR2 are SGHAT and FQDESV (reference sequence). V trimming: 5 bases; J trimming: 1 base; junction bases outside the gene matches: 2. The CDR3 coding sequence is TGTGCCAGCAGCGCGGGACAGGGTAACTATGGCTACACCTTC. This translates into CASSAGQGNYGYTF.

The J gene is TRBJ2-3, the V gene TRBV29-1; maybe TRBD2 (7 bases). CDR3 length: 15 residues. V lost 2 bases and J lost 4, with 16 bases in between. Germline CDR1 reads SQVTM; CDR2 reads ANQGSEA. This CDR3 is CSVERWGGVADTQYF. The CDR3 DNA sequence: TGCAGCGTTGAACGGTGGGGGGGCGTAGCAGATACGCAGTATTTT.

The DNA of the CDR3 is TGTGCCAGCGGAGACCAGGAGGCCTCTGGAAACACCATATATTTT. It specifies CASGDQEASGNTIYF. The chain joins TRBV28 to TRBJ1-3, with unresolved D. Per germline, CDR1 MDHEN and CDR2 SYDVKM. The CDR3 consists of 15 residues. Trimming cost V 8 bases and J 0 bases, with 14 bases left between them. Together with reference TRBV28 and TRBJ1-3, the CDR3 gives the full variable domain: DVKVTQSSRYLVKRTGEKVFLECVQDMDHENMFWYRQDPGLGLRLIYFSYDVKMKEKGDIPEGYSVSREKKERFSLILESASTNQTSMYLCASGDQEASGNTIYFGEGSWLTVV.

This chain connects TRBV3-1 (or the pseudogene TRBV3-2) to TRBJ1-6, with a weak D call TRBD1 (6 bases). Germline CDR1 is LGHDT and CDR2 is YNNKEL (reference sequence). V lost 0 bases to trimming and J lost 4 bases, with 13 bases between them. The CDR3 extends over 17 amino acids. CDR3 loop: CASSQDLPDRYNSPLHF. In DNA form, the CDR3 reads TGTGCCAGCAGCCAAGATCTGCCGGACAGATATAATTCACCCCTCCACTTT.

The chain joins TRBV7-3 to TRBJ1-3; the D is unclear. Looked up from germline, CDR1 is SGHTA and CDR2 is FQGTGA. V shed 2 bases and J shed 2 bases, with 7 bases lying between them. The CDR3 contains 14 residues. The CDR3 here is CASSLGTTGNTIYF. CDR3 sequence (DNA): TGTGCCAGCAGCTTAGGCACCACTGGAAACACCATATATTTT.

This clone was counted once. The V call is TRBV18, the J call TRBJ1-5; D unresolved. V gave up 3 bases and J gave up 7 bases, with 19 bases separating them. Germline CDR1 KGHSH, CDR2 LQKENI. The CDR3 has 16 residues. The CDR3: CASSPVLLSREQPQHF. The CDR3 nucleotides read TGTGCCAGCTCACCCGTTCTACTTAGTCGGGAGCAGCCCCAGCATTTT. The variable domain in full, completed from reference TRBV18 and TRBJ1-5, reads NAGVMQNPRHLVRRRGQEARLRCSPMKGHSHVYWYRQLPEEGLKFMVYLQKENIIDESGMPKERFSAEFPKEGPSILRIQQVVRGDSAAYFCASSPVLLSREQPQHFGDGTRLSIL.

This clone was found once. The V and J genes are TRBV4-3 and TRBJ1-3; 8 bases map to TRBD1. From germline, CDR1 is LGHNA and CDR2 YSLEER. Trimming cost V 1 base and J 0 bases; bases outside gene matches: 2. The CDR3 consists of 16 residues. CDR3 sequence (DNA): TGCGCCAGCAGCCAAGGCGGACAGGGCTCTGGAAACACCATATATTTT. Protein: CASSQGGQGSGNTIYF.

The chain couples TRBV18 to TRBJ1-5, with D possibly matching TRBD1 (6 bases). In germline, CDR1 is KGHSH, CDR2 LQKENI. Trimming shortened V by 4 bases and J by 1 base, and 14 bases separated the two germline ends. The CDR3 runs to 16 residues. CDR3 in DNA: TGTGCCAGCTCACGGAATCAGGGGACGAGCAATCAGCCCCAGCATTTT. Protein sequence: CASSRNQGTSNQPQHF. The variable domain in full, with the rest retrieved from reference TRBV18 and TRBJ1-5, is NAGVMQNPRHLVRRRGQEARLRCSPMKGHSHVYWYRQLPEEGLKFMVYLQKENIIDESGMPKERFSAEFPKEGPSILRIQQVVRGDSAAYFCASSRNQGTSNQPQHFGDGTRLSIL.

The J gene is TRBJ2-5, the V gene TRBV25-1; 8 bases fit TRBD1. Germline V gene sequence: CDR1 MGHDK, CDR2 SYGVNS. The V and J ends lost 3 bases and 3 bases, in that order; junction bases with no gene match: 6. CDR3 length: 15 amino acids. Here the CDR3 reads CASSEQGAGKETQYF. The CDR3 nucleotides read TGTGCCAGCAGTGAGCAGGGGGCTGGAAAAGAGACCCAGTACTTC.

The gene calls are TRBV5-1 and TRBJ1-4; D uncertain. Trimming removed 0 bases from V and 0 bases from J, with 6 bases in between. There are 15 residues in the CDR3. The germline V gene has CDR1 SGHRS and CDR2 YFSETQ. CDR3: CASSLGEATNEKLFF. CDR3 in DNA: TGCGCCAGCAGCTTGGGCGAGGCAACTAATGAAAAACTGTTTTTT.

V gene TRBV4-3 combines with J gene TRBJ2-1; 11 bases match TRBD2. The V and J ends lost 0 bases and 9 bases, in that order; junction bases with no gene match: 16. The CDR3 loop spans 19 amino acids. The germline V gene encodes CDR1 LGHNA and CDR2 YSLEER. The CDR3 sequence: CASSQERVAGGPLRSEQFF. The CDR3 nucleotides read TGCGCCAGCAGCCAAGAACGGGTAGCGGGAGGGCCCCTCCGAAGTGAGCAGTTCTTC.

The chain is built from TRBV11-2 and TRBJ2-7; weak D call: TRBD2 (6 bases). CDR3 length: 14 amino acids. Trimming cost V 1 base and J 6 bases, with 13 bases left between them. Germline CDR1 and CDR2: SGHAT and FQNNGV. DNA for the CDR3: TGTGCCAGCAGCTTAGGAGTCGGAGGGGCCGAGCAGTACTTC. Its translation: CASSLGVGGAEQYF.

The gene calls are TRBV10-3 and TRBJ2-1, with a weak D call TRBD1 (5 bases). Per the germline V gene, CDR1 is ENHRY and CDR2 is SYGVKD. The CDR3 is made up of 14 amino acids. V was cut by 2 bases and J by 1 base, with 6 bases left in between. In DNA form, the CDR3 reads TGTGCCATCAGTGAGGGGGCTTCCTACAATGAGCAGTTCTTC. Translating gives CAISEGASYNEQFF.

The chain couples TRBV7-9 to TRBJ2-3, with a possible D match to TRBD2 (5 bases). The CDR3 consists of 15 residues. The V end lost 5 bases, the J end lost 0 bases, and 12 bases lay between the germline ends. CDR1 and CDR2 from the germline V gene are SEHNR and FQNEAQ (reference sequence). The CDR3 protein is CASSLRTGSTDTQYF. The CDR3 nucleotides read TGTGCCAGCAGCCTCCGGACGGGGAGCACAGATACGCAGTATTTT.

The chain combines TRBV19 with TRBJ1-2; D perhaps matches TRBD1 (6 bases). Trimming took 4 bases from V and 5 from J, leaving 14 bases between them. This CDR3 comprises 14 residues. The germline CDR1 and CDR2 sequences are LNHDA and SQIVND (reference sequence). The DNA of the CDR3 is TGTGCCAGTAGTAGCCTTGGACAGCTGTATGGCTACACCTTC. This encodes CASSSLGQLYGYTF.

This chain joins TRBV29-1 and TRBJ2-7; TRBD1 matches at 11 bases. CDR1 SQVTM and CDR2 ANQGSEA come from the germline V gene. Losses at the gene ends were 1 base for V and 6 bases for J; bases not matched to a gene: 2. The CDR3 totals 13 residues. Written as DNA, the CDR3 is TGCAGCGTTGAAGGGACAGGGGGCGTCGAGCAGTACTTC. Protein product: CSVEGTGGVEQYF.